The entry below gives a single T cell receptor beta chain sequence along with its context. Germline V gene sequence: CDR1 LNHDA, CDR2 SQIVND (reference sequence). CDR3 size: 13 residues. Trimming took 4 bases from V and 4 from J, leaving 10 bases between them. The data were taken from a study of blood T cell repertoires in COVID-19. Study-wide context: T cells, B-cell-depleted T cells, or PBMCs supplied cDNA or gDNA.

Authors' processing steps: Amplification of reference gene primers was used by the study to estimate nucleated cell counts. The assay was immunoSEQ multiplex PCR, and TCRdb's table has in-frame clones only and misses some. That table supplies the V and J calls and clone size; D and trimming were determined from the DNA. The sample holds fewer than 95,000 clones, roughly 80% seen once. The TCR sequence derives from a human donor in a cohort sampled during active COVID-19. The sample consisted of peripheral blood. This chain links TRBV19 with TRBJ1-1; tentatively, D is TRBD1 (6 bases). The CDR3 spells CASSNRVPTEAFF. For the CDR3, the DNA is TGTGCCAGTAGTAACAGGGTCCCCACTGAAGCTTTCTTT.